The next 10 T cell receptor beta chains were all read from a single sample in a study of T cell responses to AZD1222 COVID-19 vaccine. Assay: immunoSEQ multiplex PCR; the TCRdb copy retains only in-frame clones and omits some. The repertoire holds some 120,000 clones, with about 89% as singletons. The input for sequencing was peripheral blood, taken on day 0 of AZD1222 vaccination. The receptors shown here come from an adult in good health.

The V call is TRBV24-1, the J call TRBJ2-3, with TRBD2 as a possible D gene (6 bases). V gave up 0 bases and J gave up 3 bases, with 9 bases separating them. In germline, CDR1 is KGHDR, CDR2 SFDVKD. The CDR3 length is 15 residues. This CDR3 reads CATSDLVGTTDTQYF. The CDR3 DNA is TGTGCCACCAGTGATTTGGTGGGGACTACAGATACGCAGTATTTT.

This chain connects TRBV5-6 to TRBJ1-5; D gene uncertain. CDR1 is SGHDT, CDR2 YYEEEE, per germline. This CDR3 has 14 amino acids. The germline V and J ends were trimmed by 1 base and 0 bases, with 5 bases remaining between them. This chain's CDR3 is CASSLSVSNQPQHF. The CDR3 DNA reads TGTGCCAGCAGCTTGTCAGTTAGCAATCAGCCCCAGCATTTT. Together with reference TRBV5-6 and TRBJ1-5, the CDR3 gives the full variable domain: DAGVTQSPTHLIKTRGQQVTLRCSPKSGHDTVSWYQQALGQGPQFIFQYYEEEERQRGNFPDRFSGHQFPNYSSELNVNALLLGDSALYLCASSLSVSNQPQHFGDGTRLSIL.

The V and J genes are TRBV7-6 and TRBJ2-1; D may be TRBD2 (6 bases). The CDR3 loop spans 16 amino acids. CDR1 is SGHVS, CDR2 FNYEAQ, per germline. With 0 bases removed from V and 9 bases from J, the gap between germline ends came to 18 bases. The CDR3 region has the DNA TGTGCCAGCAGCTTAGCGTTCAGGACTAAGCACAGTGAGCAGTTCTTC. This codes for CASSLAFRTKHSEQFF.

The J gene is TRBJ2-7, the V gene TRBV5-1; D is possibly TRBD2 (6 bases). CDR3 size: 15 residues. CDR1 and CDR2 (germline): SGHRS, YFSETQ. Trimming pared 4 bases from V and 0 bases from J, leaving 14 bases between. CDR3 protein: CASSTGSGSSYEQYF. Written as DNA, the CDR3 is TGCGCCAGCAGCACGGGGTCCGGGAGCTCCTACGAGCAGTACTTC.

The chain joins TRBV6-5 to TRBJ1-1; D call uncertain. Per the germline V gene, CDR1 is MNHEY and CDR2 is SVGAGI. This CDR3 comprises 11 residues. The V gene lost 7 bases and the J gene lost 9 bases, with 12 bases spanning the gap. The CDR3 DNA is TGTGCCAGCAACGAACGGACGAAAGCTTTCTTT. This codes for CASNERTKAFF.

This chain links TRBV11-1 with TRBJ2-2; 8 nucleotides agree with TRBD2. V trimming: 5 bases; J trimming: 5 bases; junction bases outside the gene matches: 4. There are 14 residues in the CDR3. Germline CDR1 and CDR2: SGHAT and FQDESV (reference sequence). For the CDR3, the DNA is TGTGCCAGCAGCCGTAGCGGGACTACCGGGGAGCTGTTTTTT. Its protein product is CASSRSGTTGELFF.

This chain uses TRBV7-2 with TRBJ1-5; 7 bases map to TRBD1. This CDR3 has 14 amino acids. Germline trimming cut 5 bases from V and 6 bases from J; bases unmatched to any gene: 7. Germline assignment: CDR1 SGHTA and CDR2 FQGNSA. The CDR3 DNA sequence: TGTGCCAGCAGCCCAGAGACAGGGCGTCAGCCCCAGCATTTT. It translates to CASSPETGRQPQHF.

This clone appeared once. This chain joins TRBV6-5 and TRBJ1-1; TRBD1 agrees at 8 bases. The CDR3 covers 16 residues. The V gene's germline CDR1 is MNHEY and CDR2 SVGAGI. Trimming removed 4 bases from V and 5 bases from J; junction bases left unmatched: 12. CDR3 sequence: CASSSPFGQGHTEAFF. DNA of the CDR3: TGTGCCAGCAGTTCACCATTTGGACAGGGTCATACTGAAGCTTTCTTT.

With respect to this clone: Other DNA sequences in this specimen translate into the identical CDR3. The chain links TRBV18 to TRBJ1-1; D gene ambiguous. Germline V gene sequence: CDR1 KGHSH, CDR2 LQKENI. The V end lost 2 bases, the J end lost 2 bases, and 6 bases lay between the germline ends. The CDR3 is 13 residues long. CDR3 in amino acids: CASSPSVNTEAFF. The CDR3 DNA reads TGTGCCAGCTCACCATCAGTCAACACTGAAGCTTTCTTT.

This rearrangement joins TRBV28 to TRBJ1-4, with unresolved D. The CDR3 spans 14 residues. From germline, CDR1 is MDHEN and CDR2 SYDVKM. Trimming pared 7 bases from V and 6 bases from J, leaving 15 bases between. The CDR3 is CASTATGIYEKLFF. The CDR3 DNA sequence: TGTGCCAGCACGGCGACGGGGATTTATGAAAAACTGTTTTTT.